This entry features one T cell receptor (beta chain) sequence. The antigen it recognizes is unknown. Per-base quality was not reported, and no clone a single base away is much larger than it. The CDR3 spans 16 residues, from the cysteine through the phenylalanine. Of the read, only the CDR3 DNA is kept; its 48 bases are in frame from base 1. The germline V gene sets CDR1 to SGHTA and CDR2 to FQGNSA. V has 3 bases trimmed and J has 2 bases trimmed; junction bases matching no gene number 4. This was a case-control study nested in a cohort of healthcare workers in London, UK, who had nasopharyngeal swab PCR tests and blood samples taken every week. Healthcare workers were recruited during the week of the UK lockdown, between 23 and 31 March 2020, and followed weekly for up to about 15 weeks. The library was built by means of 5' RACE. TCRdb names NextSeq 500 as the instrument used. The TCR library protocol attached unique molecular identifiers to individual cDNA molecules to correct for sequencing error and PCR bias. Sequencing covered both TCR alpha and beta chains, and within each sample the abundances of alpha and beta sequences were tightly co-correlated. The original methods were these. Decombinator V4 was used to perform V gene, J gene and CDR3 annotation of TCR sequences. Expanded TCRs were defined as changing significantly between any two time points under a Poisson model with p below 0.0001. Abundances of TCRs were expressed as counts per million after normalisation to the total number of TCRs sequenced in each sample. TRAV1-2 paired with TRAJ12, TRAJ20 or TRAJ33 defined MAIT TCRs, while TRAV10 paired with TRAJ18 defined iNKT TCRs. VDJdb, accessed 1 November 2021, was searched for CMV, EBV and SARS-CoV-2 annotated TCRs, with TCRs annotated for multiple antigens excluded. TCRdb handled the public reads itself, with Q25 trimming in fastp and clone calling in MiXCR, and kept productive beta chains. Each CDR3 protein appears once, grouped with its most common genes and DNA. Clone size and V and J calls follow TCRdb, not the original study. The sample table contains roughly 86,000 distinct CDR3 sequences; only one count was recorded for 6% to 7% of them. Together, the top ten hold roughly 7.8% of the sample.

This sample was included in a study of early T cells in non-severe SARS-CoV-2 infection (dated by TCRdb to the early 2020s). At the level of the whole study: Because TCR sequencing relied on bulk RNA taken from unsorted whole blood, pairing of alpha and beta chains was not possible. What the work shows at the level of the full study, not this receptor alone: VDJdb matching was skewed toward anti-spike CD8 responses and likely underestimated virus-specific expansions by missing private and CD4 specificities.

The sequence links TRBV7-2 to TRBJ2-1; 10 bases in the junction line up with TRBD1. The source material was whole blood. The receptor was isolated from an adult who was a healthcare worker with PCR-confirmed SARS-CoV-2 infection or an uninfected control (not recorded which). The nucleotide sequence reads as follows: TGTGCCAGCAGCTTTCGCGGACAGGGGGCCTACAATGAGCAGTTCTTC. This yields the protein CASSFRGQGAYNEQFF.